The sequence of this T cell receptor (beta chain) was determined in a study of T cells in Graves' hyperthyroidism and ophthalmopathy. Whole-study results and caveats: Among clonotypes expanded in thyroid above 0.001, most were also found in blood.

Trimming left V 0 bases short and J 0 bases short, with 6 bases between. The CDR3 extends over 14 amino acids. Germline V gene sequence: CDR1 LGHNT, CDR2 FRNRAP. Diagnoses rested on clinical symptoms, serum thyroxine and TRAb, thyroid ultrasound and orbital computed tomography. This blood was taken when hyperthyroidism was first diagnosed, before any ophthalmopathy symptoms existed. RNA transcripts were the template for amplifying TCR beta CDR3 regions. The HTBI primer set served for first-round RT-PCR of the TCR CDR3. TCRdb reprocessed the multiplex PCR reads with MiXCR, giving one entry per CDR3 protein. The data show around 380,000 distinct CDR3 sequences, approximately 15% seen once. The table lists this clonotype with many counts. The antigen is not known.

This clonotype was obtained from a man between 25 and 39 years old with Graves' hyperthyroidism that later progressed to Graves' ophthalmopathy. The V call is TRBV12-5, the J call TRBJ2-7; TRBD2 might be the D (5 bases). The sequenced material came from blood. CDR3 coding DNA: TGTGCTAGTGGTTTGGTAGGGAGCTCCTACGAGCAGTACTTC. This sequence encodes CASGLVGSSYEQYF.